This record covers a single TCR beta chain. Its target antigen remains unknown. No much larger clone is present one base from it, and per-base qualities are unavailable. From a lookup of the germline V gene, CDR1 and CDR2 are SGHRS and YFSETQ. The CDR3 runs 15 amino acids, cysteine and phenylalanine included. Only the CDR3 DNA is retained, 45 bases long and in frame from the first base. V is clipped by 0 bases and J by 2 bases, and the sequence between their germline boundaries is 10 bases long. This entry comes from a study of Tregs in tolerant kidney transplant recipients (dated by TCRdb to about 2019). In the study overall: The study used TCRbeta sequencing to identify donor-specific regulatory T cells before combined kidney and bone marrow transplantation, then tracked those cells after transplant. TCRbeta repertoire sequencing was used in 3 healthy controls to compare several methods for expanding Tregs specific for an allogeneic donor. What the research found in general, with its limitations: Biological reproducibility was not directly assessed, although technical replication error appeared to be minimal. Expanding Tregs with activated donor B cells appeared to identify the most biologically relevant and donor-specific TCRbeta repertoire. The study was constrained by small patient numbers, and validation of the findings is required in larger populations and under other immunosuppression protocols.

Thawed PBMCs were FACS-sorted into unstimulated Tregs (CD4+CD25+CD127-), CD4+ non-Tregs (CD4+CD25-), CD4 cells and CD8 cells. Blood from healthy controls was obtained either as purchased buffy coats or from healthy volunteers. Healthy control blood was processed by Ficoll density gradient to PBMCs and cryopreserved; patient PBMCs were collected before and after transplant. For TCRbeta CDR3 sequencing, genomic DNA from the sorted cells was extracted using the QIAGEN DNeasy Blood and Tissue Kit. High-throughput TCRbeta CDR3 sequencing was carried out commercially through immunoSEQ, with PCR amplification with bias correction and internal controls included. In the paper's pipeline: A unique productive TCRbeta sequence was defined by the CDR3 nucleotide sequence when primers matched, and otherwise by the CDR3 amino acid sequence together with the Vbeta and Jbeta genes. To correct sorting error, sequences shared between sorted populations at a frequency ratio of 2:1 or less were removed; the rest were assigned to the higher population. Donor-reactive sequences were defined as at least 5-fold expanded in CFSE-low cells versus unstimulated cells, with frequency of at least 0.01% in CFSE-low cells. Jensen-Shannon divergence, calculated on the top 100 TCRbeta sequences ranked by frequency, was used to quantify repertoire divergence. For any sample with multiple sequencing runs, sorting error was corrected in each run separately before the runs were pooled. TCRdb holds this immuneACCESS table with in-frame rearrangements only. Some clones are missing; in checked studies, unresolved V genes explain under half, and the rest has no known cause. V and J calls and clone size follow that table, whereas D and trimming were derived from the DNA. The sample profile shows around 230,000 clones; about 86% of them were found once. The ten most abundant clones make up about 0.68% of the sample.

The TCR was taken from a human donor in good health. This sequence uses TRBV5-1 and TRBJ2-3, with the D gene not confidently named. The sample consisted of CD4+ T cells from blood. The DNA reads TGCGCCAGCAGCTTGGACAGTTTCTTCACAGATACGCAGTATTTT. It translates to CASSLDSFFTDTQYF. Full variable domain (CDR3 extended with the reference TRBV5-1 and TRBJ2-3 proteins): KAGVTQTPRYLIKTRGQQVTLSCSPISGHRSVSWYQQTPGQGLQFLFEYFSETQRNKGNFPGRFSGRQFSNSRSEMNVSTLELGDSALYLCASSLDSFFTDTQYFGPGTRLTVL.